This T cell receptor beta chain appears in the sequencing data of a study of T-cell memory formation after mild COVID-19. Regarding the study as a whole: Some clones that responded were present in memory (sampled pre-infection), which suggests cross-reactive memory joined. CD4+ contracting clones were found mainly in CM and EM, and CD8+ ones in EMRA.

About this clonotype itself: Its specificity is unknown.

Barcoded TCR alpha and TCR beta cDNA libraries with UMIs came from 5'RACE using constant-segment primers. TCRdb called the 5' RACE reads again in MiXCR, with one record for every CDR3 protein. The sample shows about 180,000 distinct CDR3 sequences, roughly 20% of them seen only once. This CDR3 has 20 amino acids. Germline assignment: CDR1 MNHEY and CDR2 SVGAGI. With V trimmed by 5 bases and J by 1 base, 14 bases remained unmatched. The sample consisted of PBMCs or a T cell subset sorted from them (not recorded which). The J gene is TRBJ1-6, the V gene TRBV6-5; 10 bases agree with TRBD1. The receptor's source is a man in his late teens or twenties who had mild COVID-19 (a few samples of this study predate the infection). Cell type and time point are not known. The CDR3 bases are TGTGCCAGCAGTCTGTTCCGGGACAGGGGAATTATGTCCTATAATTCACCCCTCCACTTT. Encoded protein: CASSLFRDRGIMSYNSPLHF.